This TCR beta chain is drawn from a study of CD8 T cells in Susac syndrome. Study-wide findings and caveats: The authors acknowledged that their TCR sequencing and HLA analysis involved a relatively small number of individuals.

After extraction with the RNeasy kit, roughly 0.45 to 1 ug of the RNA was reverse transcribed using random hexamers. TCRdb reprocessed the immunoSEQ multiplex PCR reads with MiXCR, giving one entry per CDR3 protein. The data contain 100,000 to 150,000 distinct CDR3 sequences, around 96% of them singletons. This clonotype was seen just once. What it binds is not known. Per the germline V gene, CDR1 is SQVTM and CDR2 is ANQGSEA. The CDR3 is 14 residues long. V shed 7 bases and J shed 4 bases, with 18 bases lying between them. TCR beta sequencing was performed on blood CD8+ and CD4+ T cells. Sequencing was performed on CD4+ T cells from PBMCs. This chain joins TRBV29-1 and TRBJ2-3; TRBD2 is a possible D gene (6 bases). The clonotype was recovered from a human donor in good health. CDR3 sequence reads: CSADRGTGADTQYF. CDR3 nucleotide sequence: TGCAGCGCCGACCGGGGGACGGGCGCAGATACGCAGTATTTT.